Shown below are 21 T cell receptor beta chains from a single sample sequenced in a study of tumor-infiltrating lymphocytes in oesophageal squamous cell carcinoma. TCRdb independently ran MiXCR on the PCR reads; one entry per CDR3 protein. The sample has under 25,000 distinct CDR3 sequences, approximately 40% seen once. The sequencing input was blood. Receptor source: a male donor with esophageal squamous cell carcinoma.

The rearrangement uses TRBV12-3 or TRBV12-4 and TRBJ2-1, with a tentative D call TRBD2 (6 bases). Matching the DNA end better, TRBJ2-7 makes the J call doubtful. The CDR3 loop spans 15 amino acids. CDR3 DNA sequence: TGTGCCAGCAGTGCCAGGAGGGCCTTGACCTACGAGCAGTACTTC. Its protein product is CASSARRALTYEQYF.

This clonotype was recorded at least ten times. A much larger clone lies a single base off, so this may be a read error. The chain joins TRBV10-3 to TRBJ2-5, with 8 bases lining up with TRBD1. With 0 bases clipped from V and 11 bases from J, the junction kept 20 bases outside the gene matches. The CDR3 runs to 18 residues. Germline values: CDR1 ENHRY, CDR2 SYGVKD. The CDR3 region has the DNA TGTGCCATCAGTGAGTCGGAAGACAGGGGCCCCCTCAAAAATGAGCAGTACTTC. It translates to CAISESEDRGPLKNEQYF.

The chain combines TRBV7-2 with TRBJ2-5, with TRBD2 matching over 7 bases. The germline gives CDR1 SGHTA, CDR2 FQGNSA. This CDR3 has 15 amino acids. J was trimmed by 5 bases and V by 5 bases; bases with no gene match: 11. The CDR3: CASSITGLGGETQYF. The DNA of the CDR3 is TGTGCCAGCAGCATAACCGGACTGGGGGGGGAGACCCAGTACTTC.

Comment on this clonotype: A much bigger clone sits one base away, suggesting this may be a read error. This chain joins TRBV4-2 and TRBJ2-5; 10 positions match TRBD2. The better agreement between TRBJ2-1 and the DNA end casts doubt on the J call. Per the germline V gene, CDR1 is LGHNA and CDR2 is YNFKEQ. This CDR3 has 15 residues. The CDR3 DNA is TGTGCCAGCAGCCGTAGCGGGAGGTCCCACAATGAGCAGTTCTTC. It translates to CASSRSGRSHNEQFF.

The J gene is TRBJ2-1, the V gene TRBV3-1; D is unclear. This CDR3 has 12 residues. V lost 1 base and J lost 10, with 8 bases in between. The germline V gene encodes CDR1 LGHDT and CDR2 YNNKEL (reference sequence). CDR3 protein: CASSQGAFEQFF. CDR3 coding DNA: TGTGCCAGCAGCCAAGGAGCCTTCGAGCAGTTCTTC.

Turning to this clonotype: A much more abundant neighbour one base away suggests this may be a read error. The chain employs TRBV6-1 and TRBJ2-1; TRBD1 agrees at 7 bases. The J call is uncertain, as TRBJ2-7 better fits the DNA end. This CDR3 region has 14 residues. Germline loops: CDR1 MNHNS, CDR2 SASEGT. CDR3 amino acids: CASSPPGGYNEQYF. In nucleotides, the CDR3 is TGTGCCAGCAGTCCACCAGGGGGATACAATGAGCAGTACTTC.

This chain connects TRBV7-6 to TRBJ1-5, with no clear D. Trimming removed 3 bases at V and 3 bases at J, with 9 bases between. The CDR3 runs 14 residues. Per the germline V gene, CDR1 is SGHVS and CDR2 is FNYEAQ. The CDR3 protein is CASSFDGPNQPQHF. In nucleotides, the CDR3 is TGTGCCAGCAGCTTTGACGGCCCCAATCAGCCCCAGCATTTT.

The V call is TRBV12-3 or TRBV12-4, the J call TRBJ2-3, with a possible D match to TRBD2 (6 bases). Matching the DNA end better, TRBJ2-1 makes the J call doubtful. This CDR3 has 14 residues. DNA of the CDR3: TGTGCCAGCAGTTTCCCGGGACTTTACAATGAGCAGTTCTTC. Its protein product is CASSFPGLYNEQFF.

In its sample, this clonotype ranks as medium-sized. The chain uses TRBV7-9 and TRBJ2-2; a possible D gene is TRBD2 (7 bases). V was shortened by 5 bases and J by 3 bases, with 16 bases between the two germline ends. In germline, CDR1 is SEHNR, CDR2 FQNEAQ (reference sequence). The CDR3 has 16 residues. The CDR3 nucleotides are TGTGCCAGCAGCGAAAACCGGGGGGCTCACACCGGGGAGCTGTTTTTT. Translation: CASSENRGAHTGELFF.

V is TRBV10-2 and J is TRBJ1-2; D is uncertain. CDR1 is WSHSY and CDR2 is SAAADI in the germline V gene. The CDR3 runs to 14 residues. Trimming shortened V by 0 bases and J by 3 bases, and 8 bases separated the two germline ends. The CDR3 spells CASSESTGHYGYTF. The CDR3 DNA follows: TGCGCCAGCAGTGAGTCGACGGGTCACTATGGCTACACCTTC.

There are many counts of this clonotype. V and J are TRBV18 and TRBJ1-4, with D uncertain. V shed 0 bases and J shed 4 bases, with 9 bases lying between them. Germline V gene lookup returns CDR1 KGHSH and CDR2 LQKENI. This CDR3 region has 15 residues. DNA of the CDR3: TGTGCCAGCTCACCACCATCGCCGCTTAATGAAAAACTGTTTTTT. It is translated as CASSPPSPLNEKLFF.

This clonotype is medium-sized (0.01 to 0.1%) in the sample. This CDR3 reads CASSPGTGTGNTGELFF. CDR3 sequence (DNA): TGTGCCAGCAGCCCGGGGACCGGGACAGGGAACACCGGGGAGCTGTTTTTT. The chain has TRBV7-6 and TRBJ2-2; TRBD1 aligns across 8 bases. The CDR3 is 17 amino acids. The germline V gene encodes CDR1 SGHVS and CDR2 FNYEAQ. V was clipped by 5 bases and J by 1 base; unmatched bases: 9.

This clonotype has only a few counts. The DNA for the CDR3 is TGTGCCAGCAGTTTCTCACAGGGGCATGAGCAGTTCTTC. It yields the protein CASSFSQGHEQFF. The chain recombines TRBV27 with TRBJ2-1; TRBD1 matches at 7 bases. V trimming: 3 bases; J trimming: 8 bases; junction bases outside the gene matches: 4. Germline V gene lookup returns CDR1 MNHEY and CDR2 SMNVEV (reference sequence). This CDR3 spans 13 amino acids.

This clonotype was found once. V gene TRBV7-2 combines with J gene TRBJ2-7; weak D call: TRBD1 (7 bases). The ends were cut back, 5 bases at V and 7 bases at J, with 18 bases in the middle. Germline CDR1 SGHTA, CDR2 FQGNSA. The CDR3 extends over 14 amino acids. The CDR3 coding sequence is TGTGCCAGCAGCCCCAAGACAGGGAGGAATGAGCAGTACTTC. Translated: CASSPKTGRNEQYF.

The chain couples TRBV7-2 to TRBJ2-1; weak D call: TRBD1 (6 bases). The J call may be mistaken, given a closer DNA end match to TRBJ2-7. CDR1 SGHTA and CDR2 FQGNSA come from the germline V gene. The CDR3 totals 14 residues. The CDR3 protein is CASSLRTVTYEQYF. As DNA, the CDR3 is TGTGCCAGCAGCTTGAGGACAGTGACCTACGAGCAGTACTTC.

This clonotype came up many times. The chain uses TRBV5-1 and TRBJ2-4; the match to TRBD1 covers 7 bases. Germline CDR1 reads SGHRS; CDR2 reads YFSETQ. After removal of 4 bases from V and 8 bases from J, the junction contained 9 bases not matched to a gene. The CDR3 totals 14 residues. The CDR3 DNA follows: TGCGCCAGCAGCCCCGCAGACAGGGCGGACATTCAGTACTTC. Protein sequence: CASSPADRADIQYF.

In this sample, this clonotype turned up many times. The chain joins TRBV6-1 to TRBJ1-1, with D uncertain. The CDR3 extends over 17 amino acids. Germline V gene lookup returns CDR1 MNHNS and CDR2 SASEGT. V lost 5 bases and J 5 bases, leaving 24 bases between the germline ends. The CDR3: CASSYGLAGGGETEAFF. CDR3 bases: TGTGCCAGCAGTTACGGGCTTGCGGGTGGAGGCGAGACTGAAGCTTTCTTT.

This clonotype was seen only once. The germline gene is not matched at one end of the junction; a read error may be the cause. The CDR3 here is CASSPPYYEQSF. In DNA form, the CDR3 reads TGTGCCAGCAGCCCACCTTACTACGAGCAGTCCTTC. The genes are TRBV7-2 and TRBJ2-4, with D uncertain. The length of the CDR3 is 12 residues. The germline V gene encodes CDR1 SGHTA and CDR2 FQGNSA.

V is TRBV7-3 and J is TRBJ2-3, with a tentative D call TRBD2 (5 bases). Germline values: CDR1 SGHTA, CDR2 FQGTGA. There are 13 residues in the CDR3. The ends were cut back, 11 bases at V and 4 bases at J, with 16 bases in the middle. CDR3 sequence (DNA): TGTGCCCAGGACTCCCTCGAGTCAGATACGCAGTATTTT. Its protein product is CAQDSLESDTQYF. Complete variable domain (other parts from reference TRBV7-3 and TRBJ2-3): GAGVSQTPSNKVTEKGKYVELRCDPISGHTALYWYRQSLGQGPEFLIYFQGTGAADDSGLPNDRFFAVRPEGSVSTLKIQRTERGDSAVYLCAQDSLESDTQYFGPGTRLTVL.

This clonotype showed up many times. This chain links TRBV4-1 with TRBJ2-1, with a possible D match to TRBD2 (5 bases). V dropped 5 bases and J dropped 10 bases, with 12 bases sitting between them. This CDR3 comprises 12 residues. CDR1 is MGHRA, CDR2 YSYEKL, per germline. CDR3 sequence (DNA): TGCGCCAGCAGCTTCCCTAGCAGGGAGCAGTTCTTC. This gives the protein CASSFPSREQFF.

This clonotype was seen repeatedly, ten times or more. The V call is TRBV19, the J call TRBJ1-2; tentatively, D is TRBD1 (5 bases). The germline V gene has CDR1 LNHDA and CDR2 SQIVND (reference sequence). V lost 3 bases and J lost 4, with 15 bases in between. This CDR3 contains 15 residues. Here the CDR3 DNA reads TGTGCCAGTAGTATTGGGCAGGGAGATGCCTATGGCTACACCTTC. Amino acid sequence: CASSIGQGDAYGYTF.